These 9 T cell receptor beta chains were sequenced from one sample in a study of OX40 agonist ivuxolimab in advanced cancers. The method was immunoSEQ multiplex PCR; TCRdb's version includes in-frame clones alone and lacks a portion of them. The sample holds some 85,000 clones, about 91% seen once. The specimen was CD4+ or CD8+ T cells sorted from blood, collected in a trial of the OX40 agonist ivuxolimab. The receptors were gathered from an adult with an advanced solid tumor such as melanoma, head and neck, liver or kidney cancer.

The V and J genes are TRBV28 and TRBJ2-1, with 10 bases aligning to TRBD1. The CDR3 has 15 residues. J gave up 8 bases and V 6 bases, and 10 bases lay outside the gene matches. The germline CDR1 and CDR2 sequences are MDHEN and SYDVKM. CDR3 residues: CASRSTGGRGYEQFF. For the CDR3, the DNA is TGTGCCAGCAGGTCGACAGGGGGCAGGGGATATGAGCAGTTCTTC.

The V call is TRBV19, the J call TRBJ2-3; 9 bases align to TRBD2. This CDR3 comprises 19 residues. Germline CDR1 is LNHDA and CDR2 is SQIVND (reference sequence). Trimming at V came to 1 base and at J to 0 bases, leaving 11 bases not matched to a gene. The CDR3 DNA sequence: TGTGCCAGTAGTATAGCGGATAGCGGGAGAAGGGGGAGCACAGATACGCAGTATTTT. It yields the protein CASSIADSGRRGSTDTQYF.

The chain combines TRBV28 with TRBJ1-1; D not resolved. Per germline, CDR1 MDHEN and CDR2 SYDVKM. CDR3 length: 14 residues. The V end was cut by 6 bases, the J end by 7 bases, with 18 bases between. The CDR3 nucleotides are TGTGCCAGCAGCACACAGCTCCCCACGTATGAAGCTTTCTTT. It is translated as CASSTQLPTYEAFF. Drawing the rest from reference TRBV28 and TRBJ1-1, the complete variable domain is DVKVTQSSRYLVKRTGEKVFLECVQDMDHENMFWYRQDPGLGLRLIYFSYDVKMKEKGDIPEGYSVSREKKERFSLILESASTNQTSMYLCASSTQLPTYEAFFGQGTRLTVV.

DNA for the CDR3: TGTGCCAGCAGCCGTCGACCACTGCCAGATACGCAGTATTTT. This gives the protein CASSRRPLPDTQYF. J is TRBJ2-3 and V is TRBV28; D gene ambiguous. Deletions cut 6 bases from V and 4 bases from J, with 14 bases between. The CDR3 covers 14 residues. Germline V gene lookup returns CDR1 MDHEN and CDR2 SYDVKM. The entire variable domain, with the rest obtained from reference TRBV28 and TRBJ2-3, is as follows: DVKVTQSSRYLVKRTGEKVFLECVQDMDHENMFWYRQDPGLGLRLIYFSYDVKMKEKGDIPEGYSVSREKKERFSLILESASTNQTSMYLCASSRRPLPDTQYFGPGTRLTVL.

The rearrangement links TRBV5-1 to TRBJ2-3, with D unresolved. The V gene's germline CDR1 is SGHRS and CDR2 YFSETQ. V dropped 4 bases and J dropped 0 bases, with 6 bases sitting between them. The CDR3 runs to 13 residues. CDR3 nucleotides: TGCGCCAGCAGCGTGAGTAGCACAGATACGCAGTATTTT. The encoded protein is CASSVSSTDTQYF.

The chain has TRBV5-1 and TRBJ2-6, with 8 positions matching TRBD1. CDR1 and CDR2 from the germline V gene are SGHRS and YFSETQ. The CDR3 is 15 residues long. The V gene end was trimmed by 5 bases and the J gene end by 3 bases; junction bases not matched to a gene: 4. The CDR3 loop is CASSQGAGGANVLTF. Here the CDR3 DNA reads TGCGCCAGCAGTCAGGGGGCGGGTGGGGCCAACGTCCTGACTTTC.

This clone occurred once. The V call is TRBV6-1, the J call TRBJ1-1; D is perhaps TRBD1 (5 bases). Trimming took 6 bases from V and 3 from J, leaving 14 bases between them. Looked up from germline, CDR1 is MNHNS and CDR2 is SASEGT. CDR3 length equals 14 residues. The CDR3 loop reads CASRMVGGDTEAFF. The DNA of the CDR3 is TGTGCCAGCAGGATGGTCGGGGGGGACACTGAAGCTTTCTTT.

This chain uses TRBV11-2 with TRBJ1-6; the match to TRBD1 covers 8 bases. V lost 1 base and J lost 9; bases outside the gene matches: 2. Germline V CDR1 and CDR2: SGHAT, FQNNGV. This CDR3 has 14 amino acids. The chain's CDR3 is CASSLVDRGSPLHF. CDR3 coding DNA: TGTGCCAGCAGCTTAGTCGACAGGGGTTCACCCCTCCACTTT.

The chain recombines TRBV6-6 with TRBJ2-7; 7 bases are shared with TRBD2. The V segment lost 2 bases and the J segment 5 bases; nucleotides outside the gene matches: 9. This CDR3 has 15 residues. Germline CDR1 is MNHNY and CDR2 is SVGAGI (reference sequence). The CDR3 DNA sequence: TGTGCCAGCAGTTACCTGCCGGGACTACCAGACGAGCAGTACTTC. It yields the protein CASSYLPGLPDEQYF.